Listed here are 22 T cell receptor beta chains from one sample, sequenced in a study of Ad26.COV2.S vaccination and SARS-CoV-2 variants. Regarding treatment: roughly 18 received Ad26.COV2.S at low or high dose, single or two shots; 5 received placebo; per-sample allocation not given. Sample collection was performed on day 63 after the first vaccine or placebo injection. Assay used: immunoSEQ multiplex PCR; TCRdb lists only in-frame clones, some missing. The repertoire includes 300,000 to 400,000 clones, about nine tenths of them detected once, and around 5.5% sits in the top ten. The sample consisted of peripheral blood, taken in a trial of Ad26.COV2.S vaccine versus placebo. Receptors originate from a person between 18 and 65 years old who received the Ad26.COV2.S COVID-19 vaccine or a placebo.

This sequence joins TRBV5-1 and TRBJ2-7, with D perhaps TRBD1 (7 bases). This CDR3 spans 16 amino acids. Per the germline V gene, CDR1 is SGHRS and CDR2 is YFSETQ. V was trimmed by 4 bases and J by 3 bases, leaving 20 bases between them. CDR3 nucleotide sequence: TGCGCCAGCAGCCTAGACAGGGACTTTCTTTACTACGAGCAGTACTTC. It encodes CASSLDRDFLYYEQYF.

V gene TRBV2 combines with J gene TRBJ2-1, with 13 bases lining up with TRBD2. Germline V gives CDR1 SNHLY, CDR2 FYNNEI. The junction had 5 bases not matched to a gene; V was cut back by 6 bases and J by 6 bases. The CDR3 spans 15 residues. The DNA of the CDR3 is TGTGCCAGCAGGGGAACTAGCGGGGGGGCCAATGAGCAGTTCTTC. Its protein product is CASRGTSGGANEQFF.

This chain joins TRBV19 and TRBJ2-5, with D possibly being TRBD2 (6 bases). Germline-derived CDR1 and CDR2 are LNHDA and SQIVND (reference sequence). V gave up 2 bases and J gave up 2 bases, with 12 bases separating them. This CDR3 is built from 15 residues. DNA for the CDR3: TGTGCCAGTAGTATAAAGGCGGGGCGGCAAGAGACCCAGTACTTC. Residues: CASSIKAGRQETQYF.

The V call is TRBV11-3, the J call TRBJ2-1; TRBD2 matches 11 bases. With 4 bases clipped from V and 5 bases from J, the junction kept 7 bases outside the gene matches. The CDR3 sequence is 16 residues long. Germline loops: CDR1 SGHNT, CDR2 YENEEA. CDR3 nucleotide sequence: TGTGCCAGCAGCTCAATTACTAGCGGGGGAAACAATGAGCAGTTCTTC. This codes for CASSSITSGGNNEQFF. Complete variable domain (other parts from reference TRBV11-3 and TRBJ2-1): EAGVVQSPRYKIIEKKQPVAFWCNPISGHNTLYWYLQNLGQGPELLIRYENEEAVDDSQLPKDRFSAERLKGVDSTLKIQPAELGDSAVYLCASSSITSGGNNEQFFGPGTRLTVL.

The chain uses TRBV6-2 or TRBV6-3 and TRBJ1-2; no clear D gene. V was shortened by 2 bases and J by 8 bases, with 18 bases between the two germline ends. The CDR3 totals 15 residues. Germline CDR1 MNHEY, CDR2 SVGEGT. The CDR3 here is CASSYREPGPPGYTF. Here the CDR3 DNA reads TGTGCCAGCAGTTACCGAGAACCCGGACCTCCGGGCTACACCTTC.

The table lists this clone with a few counts. This sequence joins TRBV5-4 and TRBJ2-2, with TRBD1 matching over 7 bases. The CDR3 runs 14 residues. Trimming took 2 bases from V and 3 from J; bases not matched to a gene: 1. Germline values: CDR1 SGHNT, CDR2 YYREEE (reference sequence). DNA for the CDR3: TGTGCCAGCAGCTTTACAGGGGACACCGGGGAGCTGTTTTTT. Protein product: CASSFTGDTGELFF.

The chain is built from TRBV20-1 and TRBJ2-5; a weak D match, TRBD1 (5 bases). CDR1 and CDR2 from the germline V gene are DFQATT and SNEGSKA (reference sequence). The V and J ends lost 6 bases and 8 bases respectively, with 13 bases between them. The CDR3 length is 11 residues. CDR3: CSAGAYGTQYF. CDR3 DNA sequence: TGCAGTGCAGGGGCCTACGGAACCCAGTACTTC.

The chain uses TRBV5-1 and TRBJ1-5, with D possibly matching TRBD1 (6 bases). The V and J ends lost 4 bases and 5 bases respectively, with 13 bases between them. The germline gives CDR1 SGHRS, CDR2 YFSETQ. The CDR3 is 14 amino acids. The CDR3 DNA sequence: TGCGCCAGCAGCCGAGGGGGAGGTGATCAGCCCCAGCATTTT. Protein product: CASSRGGGDQPQHF.

V is TRBV10-3 and J is TRBJ1-1; unclear D gene. Germline V lookup: CDR1 ENHRY, CDR2 SYGVKD. Trimming took 4 bases from V and 5 from J, leaving 23 bases between them. This CDR3 comprises 17 residues. The CDR3 here is CAISARKSDGENTEAFF. The CDR3, as DNA: TGTGCCATCAGTGCCAGGAAATCCGACGGTGAAAATACTGAAGCTTTCTTT.

This CDR3 reads CASSPGQGNTGELFF. The DNA of the CDR3 is TGTGCCAGCAGCCCTGGACAGGGAAATACCGGGGAGCTGTTTTTT. J is TRBJ2-2 and V is TRBV7-9; 8 nucleotides line up with TRBD1. Germline V CDR1 and CDR2: SEHNR, FQNEAQ (reference sequence). The CDR3 runs to 15 residues. Trimming cost V 5 bases and J 5 bases; bases outside gene matches: 7.

The rearrangement links TRBV6-6 to TRBJ2-7; a possible D gene is TRBD1 (5 bases). Trimming stripped 10 bases from V and 0 bases from J, with 13 bases between. The CDR3 sequence is 13 residues long. Germline V lookup: CDR1 MNHNY, CDR2 SVGAGI (reference sequence). The DNA of the CDR3 is TGTGCCACCTCCGACAGAACCTCCTACGAGCAGTACTTC. It translates to CATSDRTSYEQYF.

The rearrangement joins TRBV6-5 to TRBJ1-1; perhaps TRBD1 as D (5 bases). This CDR3 contains 14 residues. Germline CDR1 and CDR2: MNHEY and SVGAGI. Trimming removed 4 bases at V and 1 base at J, with 10 bases between. CDR3 bases: TGTGCCAGCAGTTGGGGCGTCCCGAACACTGAAGCTTTCTTT. This translates into CASSWGVPNTEAFF.

J is TRBJ1-4 and V is TRBV9, with a possible D match to TRBD1 (6 bases). The CDR3 consists of 15 residues. CDR1 and CDR2 (germline): SGDLS, YYNGEE. Trimming left V 3 bases short and J 2 bases short, with 11 bases between. The CDR3 DNA is TGTGCCAGCAGCGCCAGGGGTATGACTAATGAAAAACTGTTTTTT. Residues: CASSARGMTNEKLFF.

The chain links TRBV11-3 to TRBJ1-1, with TRBD1 identical over 10 bases. Per germline, CDR1 SGHNT and CDR2 YENEEA. CDR3 length: 14 residues. J was trimmed by 7 bases and V by 3 bases; bases with no gene match: 5. CDR3 sequence reads: CASSLPGQGYEAFF. CDR3 sequence (DNA): TGTGCCAGCAGCTTGCCGGGACAGGGGTATGAAGCTTTCTTT.

This clone was found once. This chain links TRBV7-9 with TRBJ1-1; D possibly corresponds to TRBD1 (6 bases). Germline lookup yields CDR1 SEHNR and CDR2 FQNEAQ (reference sequence). The V end was cut by 4 bases, the J end by 2 bases, with 14 bases between. This CDR3 spans 15 amino acids. Written as DNA, the CDR3 is TGTGCCAGCAGCTCAGGCTGGGACATCAACACTGAAGCTTTCTTT. The encoded protein is CASSSGWDINTEAFF.

The chain uses TRBV2 and TRBJ2-7, with 8 bases that match TRBD1. V lost 1 base to trimming and J lost 2 bases; unmatched junction nucleotides: 4. Per the germline V gene, CDR1 is SNHLY and CDR2 is FYNNEI. This CDR3 comprises 15 residues. CDR3 coding DNA: TGTGCCAGCAGTGAAGGAGGACAGGGTACCTACGAGCAGTACTTC. Protein sequence: CASSEGGQGTYEQYF.

The chain has TRBV7-2 and TRBJ2-1; D ambiguous. The CDR3 is made up of 14 amino acids. Germline CDR1 SGHTA, CDR2 FQGNSA. Trimming shortened V by 7 bases and J by 4 bases, and 14 bases separated the two germline ends. CDR3 coding DNA: TGTGCCAGCACCCCGGACCCCATTTACAATGAGCAGTTCTTC. It codes for CASTPDPIYNEQFF.

V usage is TRBV7-6 and J usage is TRBJ1-2; D is unclear. The V end was cut by 5 bases, the J end by 6 bases, with 19 bases between. This CDR3 contains 15 residues. Germline CDR1 and CDR2: SGHVS and FNYEAQ. DNA for the CDR3: TGTGCCAGCAGCCCACAACCGGGCGTTTCGGATGGCTACACCTTC. The encoded protein is CASSPQPGVSDGYTF.

The chain is built from TRBV7-9 and TRBJ1-1; D possibly corresponds to TRBD1 (5 bases). The CDR3 spans 15 residues. V was cut by 4 bases and J by 6 bases, with 18 bases left in between. Germline V gives CDR1 SEHNR, CDR2 FQNEAQ (reference sequence). CDR3: CASSSLQGVSAEAFF. CDR3 DNA sequence: TGTGCCAGCAGCTCCCTCCAGGGAGTCAGCGCTGAAGCTTTCTTT.

V gene TRBV7-2 combines with J gene TRBJ2-1, with TRBD2 matching over 14 bases. V was clipped by 5 bases and J by 6 bases; unmatched bases: 3. The CDR3 is made up of 15 amino acids. The germline V gene has CDR1 SGHTA and CDR2 FQGNSA. The CDR3 DNA reads as TGTGCCAGCAGCGTAGGACTAGCGGGAGGCAATGAGCAGTTCTTC. Translating it yields CASSVGLAGGNEQFF.

The chain has TRBV9 and TRBJ2-4, with D possibly TRBD1 on 6 matching bases. Germline CDR1 SGDLS, CDR2 YYNGEE. The CDR3 extends over 18 amino acids. V was trimmed by 4 bases and J by 0 bases, leaving 20 bases between them. CDR3 protein: CASSTPPGEELAKNIQYF. The CDR3 coding sequence is TGTGCCAGCAGCACCCCCCCAGGGGAAGAACTAGCCAAAAACATTCAGTACTTC.

J is TRBJ1-3 and V is TRBV7-9; D not resolved. The CDR3 has 14 amino acids. V lost 4 bases to trimming and J lost 0 bases, with 7 bases between them. In germline, CDR1 is SEHNR, CDR2 FQNEAQ (reference sequence). Written as DNA, the CDR3 is TGTGCCAGCAGCTCTCGGAGCTCTGGAAACACCATATATTTT. As protein: CASSSRSSGNTIYF.